A single sample gave rise to the 6 T cell receptor beta chains below, sequenced in a study of CD8+CD57+ T cells in acquired aplastic anemia. For CDR3 and TCR beta VDJ profiling, genomic DNA was the template used. TCRdb recomputed calls from the reads with MiXCR, one row per CDR3 protein. Of about 170,000 distinct CDR3 sequences listed, 60% to 70% were seen once; the top ten hold under 60%. The specimen was sorted CD4+, CD8+, or CD8+CD57+ T cells (not recorded which) from PBMCs. The receptors come from a human donor in good health.

The chain links TRBV7-6 to TRBJ2-1, with D unclear. Trimming took off 7 bases at V and 1 base at J, with 14 bases between the two ends. The length of the CDR3 is 15 residues. Germline-derived CDR1 and CDR2 are SGHVS and FNYEAQ. The CDR3 spells CASTSNPKSYNEQFF. The DNA of the CDR3 is TGTGCCAGCACCTCCAATCCCAAGTCCTACAATGAGCAGTTCTTC.

The V and J genes are TRBV9 and TRBJ2-7, with D tentatively TRBD2 (6 bases). Trimming took off 0 bases at V and 2 bases at J, with 9 bases between the two ends. Germline loops: CDR1 SGDLS, CDR2 YYNGEE. The CDR3 runs 14 residues. The CDR3 spells CASSVAGGTYEQYF. CDR3 DNA: TGTGCCAGCAGCGTAGCCGGAGGGACCTACGAGCAGTACTTC. The whole variable domain, remainder taken from reference TRBV9 and TRBJ2-7, is DSGVTQTPKHLITATGQRVTLRCSPRSGDLSVYWYQQSLDQGLQFLIQYYNGEERAKGNILERFSAQQFPDLHSELNLSSLELGDSALYFCASSVAGGTYEQYFGPGTRLTVT.

The chain carries TRBV15 and TRBJ1-1; D perhaps matches TRBD1 (6 bases). The CDR3 consists of 13 residues. The germline CDR1 and CDR2 sequences are LNHNV and YYDKDF (reference sequence). Between the trimmed V and J ends, which lost 5 bases and 2 bases, there was a span of 9 bases. The CDR3 protein is CATSEQGNTEAFF. The CDR3 bases are TGTGCCACCAGCGAACAGGGTAACACTGAAGCTTTCTTT.

About this clonotype itself: Compared with germline, one end of the junction differs, possibly owing to a read error. The chain recombines TRBV9 with TRBJ2-7; D unclear. This CDR3 region has 13 residues. The V gene's germline CDR1 is SGDLS and CDR2 YYNGEE. CDR3 sequence (DNA): TGTGCCAGCAGCCCTCGTCCTGGTAACGAGCTGTACTTC. Translated: CASSPRPGNELYF.

The chain carries TRBV20-1 and TRBJ2-7, with D unresolved. The V and J ends lost 3 bases and 5 bases respectively, with 14 bases between them. The germline gives CDR1 DFQATT, CDR2 SNEGSKA (reference sequence). The CDR3 has 13 amino acids. CDR3 bases: TGCAGTGCTAGGCCAGTAGCTGGGAACGAGCAGTACTTC. This translates into CSARPVAGNEQYF.

V and J are TRBV5-6 and TRBJ2-7; D unclear. Deletions cut 2 bases from V and 6 bases from J, with 6 bases between. Germline CDR1 is SGHDT and CDR2 is YYEEEE. This CDR3 comprises 11 residues. The CDR3 protein is CASSFDAEQYF. For the CDR3, the DNA is TGTGCCAGCAGCTTTGACGCCGAGCAGTACTTC.